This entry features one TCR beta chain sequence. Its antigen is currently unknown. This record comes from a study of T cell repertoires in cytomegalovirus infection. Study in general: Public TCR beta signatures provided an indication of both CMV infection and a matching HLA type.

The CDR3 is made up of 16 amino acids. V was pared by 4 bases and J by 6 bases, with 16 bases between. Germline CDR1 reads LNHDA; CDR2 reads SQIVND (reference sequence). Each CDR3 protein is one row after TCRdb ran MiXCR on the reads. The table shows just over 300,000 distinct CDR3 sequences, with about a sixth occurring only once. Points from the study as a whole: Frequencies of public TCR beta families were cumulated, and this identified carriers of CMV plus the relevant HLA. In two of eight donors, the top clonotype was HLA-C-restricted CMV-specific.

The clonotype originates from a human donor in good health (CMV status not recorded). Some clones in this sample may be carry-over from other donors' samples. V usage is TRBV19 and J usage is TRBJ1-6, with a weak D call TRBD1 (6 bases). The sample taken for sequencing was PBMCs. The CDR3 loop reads CASSTRQVLSNSPLHF. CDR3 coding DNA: TGTGCCAGTAGTACCCGACAGGTATTAAGTAATTCACCCCTCCACTTT.